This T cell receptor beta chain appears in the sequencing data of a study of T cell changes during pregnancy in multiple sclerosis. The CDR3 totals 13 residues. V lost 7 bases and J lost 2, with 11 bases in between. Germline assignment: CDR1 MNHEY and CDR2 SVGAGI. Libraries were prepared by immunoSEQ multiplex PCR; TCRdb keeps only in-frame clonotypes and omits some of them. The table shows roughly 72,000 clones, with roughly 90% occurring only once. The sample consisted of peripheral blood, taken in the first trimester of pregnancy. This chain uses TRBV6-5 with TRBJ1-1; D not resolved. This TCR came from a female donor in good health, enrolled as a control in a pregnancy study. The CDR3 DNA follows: TGTGCCAGCACCCCTCGAGGAAACACTGAAGCTTTCTTT. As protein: CASTPRGNTEAFF.